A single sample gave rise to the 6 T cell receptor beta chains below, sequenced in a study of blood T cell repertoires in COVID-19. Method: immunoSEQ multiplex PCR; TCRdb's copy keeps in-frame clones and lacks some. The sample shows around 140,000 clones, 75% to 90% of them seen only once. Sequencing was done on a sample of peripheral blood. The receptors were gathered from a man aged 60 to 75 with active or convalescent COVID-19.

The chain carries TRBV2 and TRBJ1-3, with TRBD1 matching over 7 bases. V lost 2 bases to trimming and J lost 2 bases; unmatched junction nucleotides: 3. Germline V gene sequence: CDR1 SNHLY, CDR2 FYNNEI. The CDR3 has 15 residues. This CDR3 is CASSETGVTGNTIYF. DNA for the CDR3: TGTGCCAGCAGTGAAACAGGGGTAACTGGAAACACCATATATTTT.

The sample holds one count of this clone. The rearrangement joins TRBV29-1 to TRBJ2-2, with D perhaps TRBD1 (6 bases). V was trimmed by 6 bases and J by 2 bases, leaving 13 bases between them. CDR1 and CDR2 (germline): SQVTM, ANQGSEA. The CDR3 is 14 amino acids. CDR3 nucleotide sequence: TGCAGCGTCCGGGGACAAACAAACACCGGGGAGCTGTTTTTT. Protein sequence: CSVRGQTNTGELFF.

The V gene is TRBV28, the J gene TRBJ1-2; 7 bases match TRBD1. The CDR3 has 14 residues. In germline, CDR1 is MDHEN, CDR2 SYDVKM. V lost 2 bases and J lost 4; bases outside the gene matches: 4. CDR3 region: CASSLMRGPYGYTF. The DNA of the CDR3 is TGTGCCAGCAGTTTAATGAGGGGGCCCTATGGCTACACCTTC.

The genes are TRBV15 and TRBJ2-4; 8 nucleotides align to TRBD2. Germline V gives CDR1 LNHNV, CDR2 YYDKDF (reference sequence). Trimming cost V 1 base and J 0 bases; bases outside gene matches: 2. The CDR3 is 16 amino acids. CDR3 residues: CATSRVREGAKNIQYF. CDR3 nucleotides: TGTGCCACCAGCAGAGTACGGGAGGGAGCCAAAAACATTCAGTACTTC.

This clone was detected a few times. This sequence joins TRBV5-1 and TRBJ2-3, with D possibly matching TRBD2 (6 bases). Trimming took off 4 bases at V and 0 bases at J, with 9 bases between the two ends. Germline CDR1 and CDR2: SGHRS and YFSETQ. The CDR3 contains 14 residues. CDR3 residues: CASSNAGSTDTQYF. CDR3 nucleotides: TGCGCCAGCAGCAACGCGGGAAGCACAGATACGCAGTATTTT.

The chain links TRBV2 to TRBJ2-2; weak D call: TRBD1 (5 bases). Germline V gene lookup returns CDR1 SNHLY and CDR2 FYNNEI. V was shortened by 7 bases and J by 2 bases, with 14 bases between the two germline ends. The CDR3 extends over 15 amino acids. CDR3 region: CASKGQDTNTGELFF. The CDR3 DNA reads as TGTGCCAGCAAGGGCCAGGACACTAACACCGGGGAGCTGTTTTTT.